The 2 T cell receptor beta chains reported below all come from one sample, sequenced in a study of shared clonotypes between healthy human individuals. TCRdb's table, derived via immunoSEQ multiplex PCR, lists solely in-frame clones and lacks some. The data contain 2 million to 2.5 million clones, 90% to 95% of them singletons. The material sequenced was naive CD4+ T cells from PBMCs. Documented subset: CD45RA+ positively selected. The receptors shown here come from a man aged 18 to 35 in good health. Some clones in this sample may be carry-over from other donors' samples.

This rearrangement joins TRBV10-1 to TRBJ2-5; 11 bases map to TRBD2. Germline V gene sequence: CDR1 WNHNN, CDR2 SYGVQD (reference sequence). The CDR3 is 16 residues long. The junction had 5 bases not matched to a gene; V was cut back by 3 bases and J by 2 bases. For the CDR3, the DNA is TGCGCCAGCAGTGACGGACTAGCGGGTTTACAAGAGACCCAGTACTTC. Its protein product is CASSDGLAGLQETQYF.

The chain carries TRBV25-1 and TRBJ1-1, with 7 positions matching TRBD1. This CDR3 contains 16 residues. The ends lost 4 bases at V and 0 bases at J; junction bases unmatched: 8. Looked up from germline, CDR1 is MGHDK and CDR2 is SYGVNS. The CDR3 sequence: CASSGGGGQLNTEAFF. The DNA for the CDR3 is TGTGCCAGCAGTGGAGGAGGGGGACAGCTGAACACTGAAGCTTTCTTT. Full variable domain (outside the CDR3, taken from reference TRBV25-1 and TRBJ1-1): EADIYQTPRYLVIGTGKKITLECSQTMGHDKMYWYQQDPGMELHLIHYSYGVNSTEKGDLSSESTVSRIRTEHFPLTLESARPSHTSQYLCASSGGGGQLNTEAFFGQGTRLTVV.